Listed below are T cell receptor beta chains from one sample, sequenced in a study of blood T cell repertoires in COVID-19. TCRdb's table, derived via immunoSEQ multiplex PCR, lists solely in-frame clones and lacks some. This table holds some 150,000 clones, 87% found once. Material: peripheral blood. Receptor source: an older woman who had recovered from COVID-19. Both conserved end residues are part of each CDR3. Each record gives: D gene, J gene, clone size, V gene, CDR3 protein, CDR3 DNA. D genes are given only for firm matches. Where a row states a size, it is once, few, many or the class of an expanded clone; other rows omit it.

d_gene: -; j_gene: TRBJ1-1; abundance: -; v_gene: TRBV2; CDR3aa: CASRRLGTEAFF; CDR3nt: TGTGCCAGCAGGAGGCTAGGCACTGAAGCTTTCTTT
d_gene: -; j_gene: TRBJ1-3; abundance: -; v_gene: TRBV5-4; CDR3aa: CASSLGSNSGNTIYF; CDR3nt: TGTGCCAGCAGCTTGGGTAGTAACTCTGGAAACACCATATATTTT
d_gene: -; j_gene: TRBJ1-6; abundance: -; v_gene: TRBV19; CDR3aa: CASSIDRTAGTSPLHF; CDR3nt: TGTGCCAGTAGTATAGACAGGACAGCGGGAACCTCACCCCTCCACTTT
d_gene: TRBD2; j_gene: TRBJ2-2; abundance: -; v_gene: TRBV6-6; CDR3aa: CASSPGGAASGELFF; CDR3nt: TGTGCCAGCAGTCCCGGGGGGGCGGCGAGCGGGGAGCTGTTTTTT
d_gene: TRBD2; j_gene: TRBJ2-7; abundance: -; v_gene: TRBV5-1; CDR3aa: CASTPTLAGFPSYEQYF; CDR3nt: TGCGCCAGCACCCCAACCCTAGCGGGTTTCCCATCCTACGAGCAGTACTTC
d_gene: -; j_gene: TRBJ2-1; abundance: -; v_gene: TRBV5-1; CDR3aa: CASSPGLGGATHEQFF; CDR3nt: TGCGCCAGCAGCCCGGGACTTGGCGGGGCCACTCATGAGCAGTTCTTC
d_gene: TRBD1; j_gene: TRBJ1-2; abundance: -; v_gene: TRBV6-6; CDR3aa: CASRPTGTGDGYTF; CDR3nt: TGTGCCAGCAGACCAACCGGGACAGGGGATGGCTACACCTTC
d_gene: TRBD1; j_gene: TRBJ2-1; abundance: many; v_gene: TRBV7-9; CDR3aa: CASSPPPSGQGYNEQFF; CDR3nt: TGTGCCAGCAGCCCCCCTCCCTCAGGACAGGGGTACAATGAGCAGTTCTTC
d_gene: -; j_gene: TRBJ2-1; abundance: -; v_gene: TRBV2; CDR3aa: CASSAQSYEQFF; CDR3nt: TGTGCCAGCAGTGCCCAAAGCTATGAGCAGTTCTTC
d_gene: TRBD2; j_gene: TRBJ2-7; abundance: -; v_gene: TRBV6-6; CDR3aa: CASSREAGGFYEQYF; CDR3nt: TGTGCCAGCAGTCGGGAGGCGGGGGGGTTCTACGAGCAGTACTTC
d_gene: TRBD1; j_gene: TRBJ1-2; abundance: -; v_gene: TRBV27; CDR3aa: CASRLTGGTNYGYTF; CDR3nt: TGTGCCAGCAGACTGACAGGGGGTACTAACTATGGCTACACCTTC
d_gene: TRBD2; j_gene: TRBJ2-3; abundance: -; v_gene: TRBV19; CDR3aa: CASTRGGVYNTDTQYF; CDR3nt: TGTGCCAGTACGCGGGGGGGCGTGTACAACACAGATACGCAGTATTTT
d_gene: -; j_gene: TRBJ2-7; abundance: -; v_gene: TRBV7-9; CDR3aa: CASSLSQGHYEQYF; CDR3nt: TGTGCCAGCAGCTTATCCCAGGGACACTACGAGCAGTACTTC
d_gene: TRBD2; j_gene: TRBJ2-7; abundance: once; v_gene: TRBV6-5; CDR3aa: CASSYVASGAYEQYF; CDR3nt: TGTGCCAGCAGTTACGTCGCTAGCGGGGCCTACGAGCAGTACTTC
d_gene: TRBD1; j_gene: TRBJ2-1; abundance: -; v_gene: TRBV3-1/TRBV3-2; CDR3aa: CASSQSDRDEQFF; CDR3nt: TGTGCCAGCAGCCAATCCGACAGGGATGAGCAGTTCTTC
d_gene: TRBD1; j_gene: TRBJ2-5; abundance: once; v_gene: TRBV5-4; CDR3aa: CASSSTQTGKETQYF; CDR3nt: TGTGCCAGCAGCTCGACGCAGACAGGGAAGGAGACCCAGTACTTC
d_gene: TRBD1; j_gene: TRBJ1-2; abundance: -; v_gene: TRBV27; CDR3aa: CASSSTGIWGYTF; CDR3nt: TGTGCCAGCAGTTCGACAGGGATTTGGGGCTACACCTTC
d_gene: -; j_gene: TRBJ2-1; abundance: -; v_gene: TRBV28; CDR3aa: CATTFSGVSYNEQFF; CDR3nt: TGTGCCACCACGTTCTCGGGGGTCTCCTACAATGAGCAGTTCTTC
d_gene: -; j_gene: TRBJ1-2; abundance: few; v_gene: TRBV7-8; CDR3aa: CASYTHRGVFHGYTF; CDR3nt: TGTGCCAGCTACACACACCGCGGGGTATTCCATGGCTACACCTTC
d_gene: -; j_gene: TRBJ1-2; abundance: -; v_gene: TRBV28; CDR3aa: CASSTPSGYGYTF; CDR3nt: TGTGCCAGCAGTACCCCAAGCGGCTATGGCTACACCTTC
d_gene: TRBD2; j_gene: TRBJ2-7; abundance: -; v_gene: TRBV2; CDR3aa: CASTLLTPGLAGGFSYEQYF; CDR3nt: TGTGCCAGCACCCTACTGACCCCGGGACTAGCGGGGGGATTCTCCTACGAGCAGTACTTC
d_gene: -; j_gene: TRBJ1-1; abundance: -; v_gene: TRBV24-1; CDR3aa: CATSGAGNTEAFF; CDR3nt: TGTGCCACCAGTGGGGCAGGAAACACTGAAGCTTTCTTT
d_gene: TRBD2; j_gene: TRBJ2-6; abundance: -; v_gene: TRBV3-1/TRBV3-2; CDR3aa: CASSPRGAGANVLTF; CDR3nt: TGTGCCAGCAGCCCGCGGGGGGCCGGGGCCAACGTCCTGACTTTC
d_gene: TRBD1; j_gene: TRBJ2-5; abundance: -; v_gene: TRBV18; CDR3aa: CASSRDRAETQYF; CDR3nt: TGTGCCAGCTCGCGGGACAGGGCAGAGACCCAGTACTTC
d_gene: -; j_gene: TRBJ2-7; abundance: -; v_gene: TRBV7-8; CDR3aa: CASSLAGAYEQYF; CDR3nt: TGTGCCAGCAGCTTAGCGGGCGCCTACGAGCAGTACTTC
d_gene: -; j_gene: TRBJ1-6; abundance: -; v_gene: TRBV7-9; CDR3aa: CASSSPGSSYNSPLHF; CDR3nt: TGTGCCAGCAGCTCCCCTGGGAGCTCCTATAATTCACCCCTCCACTTT
d_gene: TRBD2; j_gene: TRBJ2-7; abundance: -; v_gene: TRBV11-1; CDR3aa: CASSSGALAGGYEQYF; CDR3nt: TGTGCCAGCAGCTCAGGAGCCCTAGCGGGGGGGTATGAGCAGTACTTC
d_gene: -; j_gene: TRBJ2-3; abundance: -; v_gene: TRBV7-6; CDR3aa: CASSPTRGNTQYF; CDR3nt: TGTGCCAGCAGCCCGACGCGGGGCAATACGCAGTATTTT
d_gene: -; j_gene: TRBJ2-3; abundance: -; v_gene: TRBV27; CDR3aa: CASSPTGTDTQYF; CDR3nt: TGTGCCAGCAGCCCGACAGGAACTGATACGCAGTATTTT
d_gene: TRBD2; j_gene: TRBJ2-1; abundance: -; v_gene: TRBV2; CDR3aa: CASYKAGGSEQFF; CDR3nt: TGTGCCAGCTACAAAGCCGGGGGGAGTGAGCAGTTCTTC
d_gene: TRBD2; j_gene: TRBJ2-3; abundance: -; v_gene: TRBV19; CDR3aa: CASSIITAGPDTQYF; CDR3nt: TGTGCCAGTAGTATTATCACAGCGGGGCCAGATACGCAGTATTTT
d_gene: -; j_gene: TRBJ1-2; abundance: -; v_gene: TRBV18; CDR3aa: CASSPASLVDGYTF; CDR3nt: TGTGCCAGCTCACCAGCGTCCTTAGTAGATGGCTACACCTTC
d_gene: -; j_gene: TRBJ2-3; abundance: once; v_gene: TRBV5-1; CDR3aa: CASSWASMDLDTQYF; CDR3nt: TGCGCCAGCAGCTGGGCAAGTATGGATCTCGATACGCAGTATTTT
d_gene: -; j_gene: TRBJ2-7; abundance: -; v_gene: TRBV3-1/TRBV3-2; CDR3aa: CASSQVEGGVQYF; CDR3nt: TGTGCCAGCAGCCAAGTGGAGGGTGGAGTCCAGTACTTC
d_gene: -; j_gene: TRBJ2-3; abundance: -; v_gene: TRBV3-1/TRBV3-2; CDR3aa: CASSQGRPSSTDTQYF; CDR3nt: TGTGCCAGCAGCCAAGGGAGACCGAGCTCCACAGATACGCAGTATTTT
d_gene: -; j_gene: TRBJ2-7; abundance: -; v_gene: TRBV6-1; CDR3aa: CASSEGSSYEQYF; CDR3nt: TGTGCCAGCAGTGAGGGGAGCTCCTACGAGCAGTACTTC
d_gene: -; j_gene: TRBJ1-1; abundance: -; v_gene: TRBV20-1; CDR3aa: CSASRGGASTEAFF; CDR3nt: TGCAGTGCTAGTAGGGGGGGGGCTAGCACTGAAGCTTTCTTT
d_gene: -; j_gene: TRBJ2-1; abundance: -; v_gene: TRBV24-1; CDR3aa: CATSDPGVKQFF; CDR3nt: TGTGCCACCAGTGATCCAGGGGTTAAGCAGTTCTTC
d_gene: TRBD2; j_gene: TRBJ2-3; abundance: -; v_gene: TRBV6-6; CDR3aa: CASSYGRGAQVDTQYF; CDR3nt: TGTGCCAGCAGTTACGGGCGGGGGGCCCAAGTAGATACGCAGTATTTT
d_gene: TRBD2; j_gene: TRBJ2-2; abundance: -; v_gene: TRBV7-6; CDR3aa: CASSLQLAGGVGELFF; CDR3nt: TGTGCCAGCAGCTTACAACTAGCGGGGGGTGTTGGGGAGCTGTTTTTT
d_gene: -; j_gene: TRBJ2-2; abundance: -; v_gene: TRBV7-2; CDR3aa: CASSTYAGELFF; CDR3nt: TGTGCCAGCAGCACTTACGCCGGGGAGCTGTTTTTT
d_gene: -; j_gene: TRBJ2-7; abundance: once; v_gene: TRBV5-1; CDR3aa: CASSLTGRTVGEQYF; CDR3nt: TGCGCCAGCAGCTTGACGGGAAGGACAGTGGGCGAGCAGTACTTC
d_gene: TRBD1; j_gene: TRBJ1-3; abundance: once; v_gene: TRBV27; CDR3aa: CASSSWGTASGNTIYF; CDR3nt: TGTGCCAGCAGTTCCTGGGGGACAGCCTCTGGAAACACCATATATTTT
d_gene: -; j_gene: TRBJ1-2; abundance: -; v_gene: TRBV6-5; CDR3aa: CASRPRDMVLGGYTF; CDR3nt: TGTGCCAGCAGGCCCCGGGACATGGTACTGGGTGGCTACACCTTC
d_gene: TRBD2; j_gene: TRBJ2-2; abundance: -; v_gene: TRBV9; CDR3aa: CASSVVSGGNTGELFF; CDR3nt: TGTGCCAGCAGCGTAGTGAGCGGGGGCAACACCGGGGAGCTGTTTTTT
d_gene: -; j_gene: TRBJ1-2; abundance: few; v_gene: TRBV6-5; CDR3aa: CASRVPGTSYGYTF; CDR3nt: TGTGCCAGCAGAGTACCCGGGACATCCTATGGCTACACCTTC
d_gene: TRBD1; j_gene: TRBJ2-6; abundance: -; v_gene: TRBV4-2; CDR3aa: CASSQRSDRGPSGANVLTF; CDR3nt: TGTGCCAGCAGCCAGCGGTCGGATAGGGGGCCCTCTGGGGCCAACGTCCTGACTTTC
d_gene: -; j_gene: TRBJ1-6; abundance: -; v_gene: TRBV10-3; CDR3aa: CAIRRGDSPLHF; CDR3nt: TGTGCCATCAGGCGGGGGGATTCACCCCTCCACTTT
d_gene: -; j_gene: TRBJ1-2; abundance: -; v_gene: TRBV5-6; CDR3aa: CASSLAREMSYGYTF; CDR3nt: TGTGCCAGCAGCTTGGCTAGGGAGATGAGCTATGGCTACACCTTC
d_gene: -; j_gene: TRBJ2-5; abundance: -; v_gene: TRBV5-1; CDR3aa: CASSLQAGTQYF; CDR3nt: TGCGCCAGCAGCTTGCAGGCTGGGACCCAGTACTTC
d_gene: -; j_gene: TRBJ1-6; abundance: -; v_gene: TRBV7-8; CDR3aa: CASSLDRISSPLHF; CDR3nt: TGTGCCAGCAGCTTAGACAGAATTTCCTCACCCCTCCACTTT